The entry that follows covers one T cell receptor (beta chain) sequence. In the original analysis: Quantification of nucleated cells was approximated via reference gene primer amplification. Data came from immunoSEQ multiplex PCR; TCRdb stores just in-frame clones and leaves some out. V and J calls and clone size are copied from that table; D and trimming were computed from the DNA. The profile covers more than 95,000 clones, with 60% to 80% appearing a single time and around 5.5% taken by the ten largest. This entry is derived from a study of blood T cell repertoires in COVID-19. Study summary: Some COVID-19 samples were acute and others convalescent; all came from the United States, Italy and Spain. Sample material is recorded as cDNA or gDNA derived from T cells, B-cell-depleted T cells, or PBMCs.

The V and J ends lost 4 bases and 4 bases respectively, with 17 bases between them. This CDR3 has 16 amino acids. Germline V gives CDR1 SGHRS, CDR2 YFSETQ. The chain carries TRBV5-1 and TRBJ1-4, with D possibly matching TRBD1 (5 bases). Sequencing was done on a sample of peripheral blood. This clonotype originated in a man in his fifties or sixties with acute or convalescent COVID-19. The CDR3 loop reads CASSPGGRWDNEKLFF. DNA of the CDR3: TGCGCCAGCAGCCCGGGGGGACGTTGGGATAATGAAAAACTGTTTTTT. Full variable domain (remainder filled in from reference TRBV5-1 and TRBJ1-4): KAGVTQTPRYLIKTRGQQVTLSCSPISGHRSVSWYQQTPGQGLQFLFEYFSETQRNKGNFPGRFSGRQFSNSRSEMNVSTLELGDSALYLCASSPGGRWDNEKLFFGSGTQLSVL.